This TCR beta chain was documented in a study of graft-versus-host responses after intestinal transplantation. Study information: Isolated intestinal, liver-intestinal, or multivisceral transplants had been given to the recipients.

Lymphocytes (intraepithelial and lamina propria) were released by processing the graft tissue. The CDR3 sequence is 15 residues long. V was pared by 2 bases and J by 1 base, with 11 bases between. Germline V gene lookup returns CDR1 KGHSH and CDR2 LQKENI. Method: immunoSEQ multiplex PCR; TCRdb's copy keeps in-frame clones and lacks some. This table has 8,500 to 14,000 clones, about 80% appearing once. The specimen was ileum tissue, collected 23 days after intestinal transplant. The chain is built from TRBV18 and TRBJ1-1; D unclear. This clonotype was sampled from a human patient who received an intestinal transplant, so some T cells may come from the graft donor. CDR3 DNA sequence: TGTGCCAGCTCACCAATGCGGAATAGGAACACTGAAGCTTTCTTT. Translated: CASSPMRNRNTEAFF.